This TCR beta chain was identified during a study of blood T cell repertoires in COVID-19. The overall study: Both acute and convalescent COVID-19 samples were obtained from the United States, Italy and Spain. The cDNA or gDNA used as material had been derived from T cells, B-cell-depleted T cells, or PBMCs.

Authors' analysis steps: Scientists estimated how many nucleated cells there were by amplifying reference gene primers. Produced via immunoSEQ multiplex PCR; TCRdb's table is partial and in-frame only. That table supplies the V and J calls and clone size; D and trimming were determined from the DNA. The sample holds 300,000 to 350,000 clones, 87% seen once. Seattle patients were enrolled during active infection and followed longitudinally. The sequenced material came from peripheral blood. The clonotype was recovered from a young man with COVID-19, enrolled during active disease.

The CDR3 region has the DNA TGTGCCAGCAGTTTAGGGGGGGAACCTAGCAATCAGCCCCAGCATTTT. This codes for CASSLGGEPSNQPQHF. The chain has TRBV28 and TRBJ1-5; a possible D gene is TRBD1 (5 bases). Germline V gene lookup returns CDR1 MDHEN and CDR2 SYDVKM. V lost 2 bases, J lost 0 bases, and 11 bases lay in between. The CDR3 has 16 residues.